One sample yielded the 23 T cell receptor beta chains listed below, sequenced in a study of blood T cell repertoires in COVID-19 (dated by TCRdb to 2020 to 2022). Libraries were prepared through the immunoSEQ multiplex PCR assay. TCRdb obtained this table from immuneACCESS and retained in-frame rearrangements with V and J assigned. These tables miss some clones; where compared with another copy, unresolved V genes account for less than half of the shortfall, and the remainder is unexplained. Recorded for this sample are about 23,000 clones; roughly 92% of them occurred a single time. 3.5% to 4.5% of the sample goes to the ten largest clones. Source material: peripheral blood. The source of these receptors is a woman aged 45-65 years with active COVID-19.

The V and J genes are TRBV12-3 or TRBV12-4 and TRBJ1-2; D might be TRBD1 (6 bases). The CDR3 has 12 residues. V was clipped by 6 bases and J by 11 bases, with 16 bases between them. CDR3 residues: CASRRQAEGYTF. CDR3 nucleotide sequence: TGTGCCAGCAGACGACAGGCAGAAGGGTACACCTTC.

CDR3 in amino acids: CASSPEGGIPDTQYF. The CDR3 nucleotides read TGCGCCAGCAGCCCTGAGGGGGGGATCCCAGATACGCAGTATTTT. The chain combines TRBV5-1 with TRBJ2-3; possibly TRBD2 for D (7 bases). Germline V gene lookup returns CDR1 SGHRS and CDR2 YFSETQ. CDR3 length: 15 amino acids. V gave up 4 bases and J gave up 4 bases, with 16 bases separating them. The entire variable domain, with the rest obtained from reference TRBV5-1 and TRBJ2-3, is as follows: KAGVTQTPRYLIKTRGQQVTLSCSPISGHRSVSWYQQTPGQGLQFLFEYFSETQRNKGNFPGRFSGRQFSNSRSEMNVSTLELGDSALYLCASSPEGGIPDTQYFGPGTRLTVL.

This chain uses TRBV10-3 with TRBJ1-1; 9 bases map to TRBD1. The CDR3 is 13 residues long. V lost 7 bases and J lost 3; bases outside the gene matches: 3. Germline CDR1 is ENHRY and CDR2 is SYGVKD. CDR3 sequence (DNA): TGTGCCATCACCCGACAGGGGGACACTGAAGCTTTCTTT. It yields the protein CAITRQGDTEAFF.

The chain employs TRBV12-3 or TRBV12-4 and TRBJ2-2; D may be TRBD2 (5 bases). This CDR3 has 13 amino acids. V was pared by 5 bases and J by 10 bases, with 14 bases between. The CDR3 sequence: CASSPELVAELFF. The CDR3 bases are TGTGCCAGCAGTCCGGAACTAGTTGCGGAGCTGTTTTTT.

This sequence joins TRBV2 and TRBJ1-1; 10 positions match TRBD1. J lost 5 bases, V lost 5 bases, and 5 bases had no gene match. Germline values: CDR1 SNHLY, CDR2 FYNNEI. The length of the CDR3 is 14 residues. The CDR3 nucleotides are TGTGCCAGCAGTCCGGGACAGGGGTCTACTGAAGCTTTCTTT. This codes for CASSPGQGSTEAFF.

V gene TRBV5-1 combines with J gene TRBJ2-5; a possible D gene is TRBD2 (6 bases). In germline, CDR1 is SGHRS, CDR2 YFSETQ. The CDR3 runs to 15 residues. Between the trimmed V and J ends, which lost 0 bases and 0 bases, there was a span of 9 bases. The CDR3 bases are TGCGCCAGCAGCTTGGGCGGGACGGACCAAGAGACCCAGTACTTC. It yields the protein CASSLGGTDQETQYF.

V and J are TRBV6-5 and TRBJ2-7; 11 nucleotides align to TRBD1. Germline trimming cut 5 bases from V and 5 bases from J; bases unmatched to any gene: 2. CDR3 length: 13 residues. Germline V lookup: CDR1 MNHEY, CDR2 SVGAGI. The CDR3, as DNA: TGTGCCAGCAGTCGGGGACAGGGGGACGAGCAGTACTTC. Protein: CASSRGQGDEQYF.

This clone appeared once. Here the CDR3 DNA reads TGTGCCAGCAGCCCCCGGACTGCGGGCACCGGGGAGCTGTTTTTT. This translates into CASSPRTAGTGELFF. This chain joins TRBV3-1 (or the pseudogene TRBV3-2) and TRBJ2-2; D is perhaps TRBD2 (5 bases). Germline CDR1 and CDR2: LGHDT and YNNKEL (reference sequence). The germline V and J ends were trimmed by 4 bases and 4 bases, with 13 bases remaining between them. The CDR3 extends over 15 amino acids.

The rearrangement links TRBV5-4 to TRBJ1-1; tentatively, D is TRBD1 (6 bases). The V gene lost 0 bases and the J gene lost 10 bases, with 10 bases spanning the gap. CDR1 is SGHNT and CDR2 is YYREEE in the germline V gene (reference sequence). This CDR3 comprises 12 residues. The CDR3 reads CASSLEGVRAFF. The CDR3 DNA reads TGTGCCAGCAGCTTGGAGGGGGTAAGAGCTTTCTTT. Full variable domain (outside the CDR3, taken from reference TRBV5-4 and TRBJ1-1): ETGVTQSPTHLIKTRGQQVTLRCSSQSGHNTVSWYQQALGQGPQFIFQYYREEENGRGNFPPRFSGLQFPNYSSELNVNALELDDSALYLCASSLEGVRAFFGQGTRLTVV.

CDR3: CASSQYPQGSGYTF. DNA of the CDR3: TGTGCCAGTAGCCAATATCCCCAGGGGTCTGGCTACACCTTC. This chain links TRBV19 with TRBJ1-2; a weak D match, TRBD1 (6 bases). Germline V gene data show CDR1 as LNHDA and CDR2 as SQIVND (reference sequence). CDR3 length equals 14 residues. Trimming took off 6 bases at V and 7 bases at J, with 18 bases between the two ends.

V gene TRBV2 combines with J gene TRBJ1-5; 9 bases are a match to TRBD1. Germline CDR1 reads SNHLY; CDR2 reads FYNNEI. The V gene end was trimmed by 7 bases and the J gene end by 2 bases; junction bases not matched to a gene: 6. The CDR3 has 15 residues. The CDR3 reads CASNADRGRNQPQHF. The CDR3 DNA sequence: TGTGCCAGCAACGCGGACAGGGGCCGCAATCAGCCCCAGCATTTT.

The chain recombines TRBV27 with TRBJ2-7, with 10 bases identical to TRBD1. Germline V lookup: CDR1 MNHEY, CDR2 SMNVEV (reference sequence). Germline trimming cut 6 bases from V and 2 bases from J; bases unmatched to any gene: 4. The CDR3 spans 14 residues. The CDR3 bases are TGTGCCAGCAGGCCGGGACAGGGGCCCTACGAGCAGTACGTC. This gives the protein CASRPGQGPYEQYV.

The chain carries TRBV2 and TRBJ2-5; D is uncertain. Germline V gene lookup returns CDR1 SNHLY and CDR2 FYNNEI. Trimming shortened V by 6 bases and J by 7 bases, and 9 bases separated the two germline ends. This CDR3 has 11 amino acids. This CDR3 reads CASRSTGTQYF. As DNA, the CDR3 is TGTGCCAGCAGAAGTACGGGGACCCAGTACTTC.

The CDR3 DNA follows: TGTGCCAGCAGCTTAGATTTTACGGGAGTGTCGGAGACCCAGTACTTC. Translating gives CASSLDFTGVSETQYF. The chain links TRBV7-9 to TRBJ2-5; D perhaps matches TRBD2 (6 bases). CDR3 length: 16 residues. Trimming took 1 base from V and 5 from J, leaving 17 bases between them. Germline V gene sequence: CDR1 SEHNR, CDR2 FQNEAQ (reference sequence).

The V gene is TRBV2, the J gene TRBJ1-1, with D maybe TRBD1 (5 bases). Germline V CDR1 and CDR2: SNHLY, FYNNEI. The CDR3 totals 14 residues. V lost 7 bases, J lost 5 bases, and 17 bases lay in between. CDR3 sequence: CASTLGAGNTEAFF. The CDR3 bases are TGTGCCAGCACCTTAGGGGCAGGGAATACTGAAGCTTTCTTT.

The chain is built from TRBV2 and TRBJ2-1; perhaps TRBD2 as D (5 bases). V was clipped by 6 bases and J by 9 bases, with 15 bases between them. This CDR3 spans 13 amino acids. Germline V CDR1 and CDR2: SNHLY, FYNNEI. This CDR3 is CASREDRYVEQFF. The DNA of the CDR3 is TGTGCCAGCAGGGAGGACCGATATGTTGAGCAGTTCTTC.

CDR3 residues: CASSLATDRMNQPQHF. The CDR3, as DNA: TGTGCCAGCAGCTTAGCTACGGACAGGATGAATCAGCCCCAGCATTTT. The chain has TRBV7-8 and TRBJ1-5, with TRBD1 matching over 7 bases. Looked up from germline, CDR1 is SGHVS and CDR2 is FQNEAQ. V lost 0 bases and J lost 4; bases outside the gene matches: 6. The CDR3 is 16 amino acids.

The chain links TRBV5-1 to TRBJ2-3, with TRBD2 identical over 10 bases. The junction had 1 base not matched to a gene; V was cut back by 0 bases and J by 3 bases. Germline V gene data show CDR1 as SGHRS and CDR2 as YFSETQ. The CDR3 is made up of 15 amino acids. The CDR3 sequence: CASSLALAGTDTQYF. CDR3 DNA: TGCGCCAGCAGCTTGGCACTAGCGGGAACAGATACGCAGTATTTT. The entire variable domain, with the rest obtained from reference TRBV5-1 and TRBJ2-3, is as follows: KAGVTQTPRYLIKTRGQQVTLSCSPISGHRSVSWYQQTPGQGLQFLFEYFSETQRNKGNFPGRFSGRQFSNSRSEMNVSTLELGDSALYLCASSLALAGTDTQYFGPGTRLTVL.

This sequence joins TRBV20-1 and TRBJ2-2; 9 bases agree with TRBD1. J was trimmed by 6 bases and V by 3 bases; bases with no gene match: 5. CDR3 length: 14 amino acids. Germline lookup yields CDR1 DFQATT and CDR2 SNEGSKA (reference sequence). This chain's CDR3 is CSASWTGVPGELFF. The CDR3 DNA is TGCAGTGCTAGTTGGACAGGGGTCCCCGGGGAGCTGTTTTTT.

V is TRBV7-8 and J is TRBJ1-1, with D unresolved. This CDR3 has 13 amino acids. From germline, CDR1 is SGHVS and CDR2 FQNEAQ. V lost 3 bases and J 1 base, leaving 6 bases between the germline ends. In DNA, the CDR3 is TGTGCCAGCAGCTTTCGGGGGAACACTGAAGCTTTCTTT. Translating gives CASSFRGNTEAFF.

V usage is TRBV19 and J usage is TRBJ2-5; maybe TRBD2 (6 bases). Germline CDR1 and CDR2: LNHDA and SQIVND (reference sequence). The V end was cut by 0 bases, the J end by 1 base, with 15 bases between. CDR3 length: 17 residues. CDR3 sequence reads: CASSIDHRTTTQETQYF. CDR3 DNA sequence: TGTGCCAGTAGTATAGACCACCGGACTACCACCCAAGAGACCCAGTACTTC.

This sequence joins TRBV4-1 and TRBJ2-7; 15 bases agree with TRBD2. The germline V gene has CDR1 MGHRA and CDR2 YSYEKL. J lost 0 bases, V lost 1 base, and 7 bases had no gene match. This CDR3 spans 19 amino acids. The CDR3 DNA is TGCGCCAGCAGCCAAGCCGGACTAGCGGGAGGGAGGAGCTCCTACGAGCAGTACTTC. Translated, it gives CASSQAGLAGGRSSYEQYF.

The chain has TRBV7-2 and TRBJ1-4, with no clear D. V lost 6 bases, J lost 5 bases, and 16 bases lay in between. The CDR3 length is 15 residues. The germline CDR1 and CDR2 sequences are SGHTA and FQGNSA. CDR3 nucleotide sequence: TGTGCCAGCAGTCCCCGGTCGGGTCAGAATGAAAAACTGTTTTTT. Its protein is CASSPRSGQNEKLFF. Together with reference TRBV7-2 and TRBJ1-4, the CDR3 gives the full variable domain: GAGVSQSPSNKVTEKGKDVELRCDPISGHTALYWYRQSLGQGLEFLIYFQGNSAPDKSGLPSDRFSAERTGGSVSTLTIQRTQQEDSAVYLCASSPRSGQNEKLFFGSGTQLSVL.